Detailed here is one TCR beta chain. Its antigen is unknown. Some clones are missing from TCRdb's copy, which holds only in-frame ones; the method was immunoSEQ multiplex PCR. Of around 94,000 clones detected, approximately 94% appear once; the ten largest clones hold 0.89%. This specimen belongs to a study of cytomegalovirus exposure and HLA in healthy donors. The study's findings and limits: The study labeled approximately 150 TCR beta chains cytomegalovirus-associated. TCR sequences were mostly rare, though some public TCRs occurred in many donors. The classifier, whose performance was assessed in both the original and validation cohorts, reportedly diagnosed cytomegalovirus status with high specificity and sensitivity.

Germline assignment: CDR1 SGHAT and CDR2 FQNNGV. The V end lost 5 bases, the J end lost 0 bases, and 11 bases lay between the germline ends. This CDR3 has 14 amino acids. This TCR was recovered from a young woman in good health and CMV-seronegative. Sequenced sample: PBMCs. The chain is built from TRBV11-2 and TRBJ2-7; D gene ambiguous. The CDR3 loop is CASSKDTISYEQYF. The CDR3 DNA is TGTGCCAGCAGCAAAGACACGATCTCCTACGAGCAGTACTTC. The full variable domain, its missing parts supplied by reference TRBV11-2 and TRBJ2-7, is EAGVAQSPRYKIIEKRQSVAFWCNPISGHATLYWYQQILGQGPKLLIQFQNNGVVDDSQLPKDRFSAERLKGVDSTLKIQPAKLEDSAVYLCASSKDTISYEQYFGPGTRLTVT.